One sample yielded the 7 T cell receptor beta chains listed below, sequenced in a study of Graves' ophthalmopathy and Graves' hyperthyroidism. The TCR beta CDR3 regions underwent amplification from RNA transcripts. HTBI primers primed a first-round RT-PCR, and a second-round multiplex PCR followed. TCRdb itself ran the multiplex PCR reads through MiXCR, one entry per CDR3 protein. The data contain over 450,000 distinct CDR3 sequences, 13% to 15% of them singletons. Sequenced input: blood. The receptor source for this set is a woman aged 25 to 39 with Graves' ophthalmopathy.

This clonotype was counted ten times or more. The chain recombines TRBV27 with TRBJ1-5, with TRBD1 identical over 9 bases. This CDR3 spans 14 amino acids. Germline V lookup: CDR1 MNHEY, CDR2 SMNVEV (reference sequence). The trim removed 4 bases at V and 6 bases at J, leaving 4 bases unmatched. The CDR3 region is CASSSGQGAQPQHF. CDR3 sequence (DNA): TGTGCCAGCAGTTCGGGACAGGGCGCTCAGCCCCAGCATTTT.

This clonotype was picked up a small number of times. The V and J genes are TRBV3-1 and TRBJ1-1; D is unresolved. The CDR3 runs 14 residues. V lost 0 bases to trimming and J lost 6 bases, with 11 bases between them. The germline CDR1 and CDR2 sequences are LGHDT and YNNKEL (reference sequence). The CDR3 nucleotides are TGTGCCAGCAGCCAAGAACAGAAAGTCTCTGAAGCTTTCTTT. Translated, it gives CASSQEQKVSEAFF.

This clonotype was counted many times. V gene TRBV6-5 combines with J gene TRBJ2-5, with D possibly being TRBD2 (5 bases). The CDR3 has 14 amino acids. V dropped 0 bases and J dropped 5 bases, with 10 bases sitting between them. The germline V gene has CDR1 MNHEY and CDR2 SVGAGI. The chain's CDR3 is CASSYSSGRETQYF. The CDR3 DNA reads as TGTGCCAGCAGTTACTCGAGCGGTAGGGAGACCCAGTACTTC.

This clonotype showed up many times. The chain recombines TRBV20-1 with TRBJ2-7; 11 nucleotides align to TRBD1. With V trimmed by 0 bases and J by 9 bases, 10 bases remained unmatched. Looked up from germline, CDR1 is DFQATT and CDR2 is SNEGSKA (reference sequence). The CDR3 sequence is 15 residues long. The CDR3 protein is CSARDRGTGGSGQYF. In DNA form, the CDR3 reads TGCAGTGCTAGAGATCGCGGGACAGGGGGTAGTGGGCAGTACTTC.

This clonotype came up many times. The chain has TRBV7-8 and TRBJ1-6, with a possible D match to TRBD1 (6 bases). The CDR3 consists of 15 residues. Germline assignment: CDR1 SGHVS and CDR2 FQNEAQ. Trimming took off 4 bases at V and 5 bases at J, with 12 bases between the two ends. This CDR3 is CASSWAGENNSPLHF. The CDR3, as DNA: TGTGCCAGCAGCTGGGCAGGGGAAAATAATTCACCCCTCCACTTT.

The count of this clonotype is one. The chain is built from TRBV7-2 and TRBJ2-7, with TRBD1 as a possible D gene (6 bases). The CDR3 totals 13 residues. V lost 5 bases, J lost 2 bases, and 10 bases lay in between. CDR1 and CDR2 (germline): SGHTA, FQGNSA. CDR3 in DNA: TGTGCCAGCAGCGCCGGGACAACCTACGAGCAGTACTTC. It is translated as CASSAGTTYEQYF. Looking up the rest from reference TRBV7-2 and TRBJ2-7 gives the full variable domain: GAGVSQSPSNKVTEKGKDVELRCDPISGHTALYWYRQSLGQGLEFLIYFQGNSAPDKSGLPSDRFSAERTGGSVSTLTIQRTQQEDSAVYLCASSAGTTYEQYFGPGTRLTVT.

This chain links TRBV4-1 with TRBJ1-2; D perhaps matches TRBD1 (5 bases). Germline CDR1 reads MGHRA; CDR2 reads YSYEKL. Trimming took 0 bases from V and 3 from J, leaving 26 bases between them. This CDR3 has 20 residues. The CDR3 DNA sequence: TGCGCCAGCAGCCAAGATGCTCTAATCCCCAAGCGGGGGTTTGACTATGGCTACACCTTC. It translates to CASSQDALIPKRGFDYGYTF.